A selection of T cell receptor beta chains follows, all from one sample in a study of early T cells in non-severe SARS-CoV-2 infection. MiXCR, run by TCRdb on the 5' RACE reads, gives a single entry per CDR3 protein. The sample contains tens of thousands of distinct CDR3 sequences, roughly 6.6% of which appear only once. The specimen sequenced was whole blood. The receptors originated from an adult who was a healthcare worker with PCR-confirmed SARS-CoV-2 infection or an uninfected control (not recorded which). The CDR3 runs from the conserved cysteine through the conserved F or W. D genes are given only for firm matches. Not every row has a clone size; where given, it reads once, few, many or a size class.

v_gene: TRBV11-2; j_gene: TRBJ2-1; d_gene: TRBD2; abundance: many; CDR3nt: TGTGCCAGCAGAAGACTAGCGGGAGAGTATGAGCAGTTCTTC; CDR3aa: CASRRLAGEYEQFF
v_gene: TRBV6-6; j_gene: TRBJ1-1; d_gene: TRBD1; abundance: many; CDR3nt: TGTGCCAGCAGTTACCATTGGGACAGTGGGACTGAAGCTTTCTTT; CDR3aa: CASSYHWDSGTEAFF
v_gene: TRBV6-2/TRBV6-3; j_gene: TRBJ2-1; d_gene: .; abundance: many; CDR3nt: TGTGCCAGCGCCAGCTACAATGAGCAGTTCTTC; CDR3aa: CASASYNEQFF
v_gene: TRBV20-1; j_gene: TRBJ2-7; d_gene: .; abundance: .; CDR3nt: TGCAGTGCTAACAGGGATCTCTACGAGCAGTACTTC; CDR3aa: CSANRDLYEQYF
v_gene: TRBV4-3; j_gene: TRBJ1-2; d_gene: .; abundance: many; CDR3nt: TGCGCCAGCAGCCCCATGCCCAATGGAGTCTATGGCTACACCTTC; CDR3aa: CASSPMPNGVYGYTF
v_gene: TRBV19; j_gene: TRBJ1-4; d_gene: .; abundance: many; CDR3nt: TGTGCCAGTAGTATACAGGCGTCTAATGAAAAACTGTTTTTT; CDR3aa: CASSIQASNEKLFF
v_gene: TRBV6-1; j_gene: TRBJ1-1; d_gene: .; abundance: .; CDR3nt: TGTGCCAGCAGAAGACAGGACAACACTGAAGCTTTCTTT; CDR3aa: CASRRQDNTEAFF
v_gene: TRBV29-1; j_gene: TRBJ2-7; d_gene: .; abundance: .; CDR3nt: TGCAGCGTCCTACAGGGCCCCTACGAGCAGTACTTC; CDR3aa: CSVLQGPYEQYF
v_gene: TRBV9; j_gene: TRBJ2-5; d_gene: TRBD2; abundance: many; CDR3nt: TGTGCCAGCAGCCCCATAGCGGGAGCGGAGACCCAGTACTTC; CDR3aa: CASSPIAGAETQYF
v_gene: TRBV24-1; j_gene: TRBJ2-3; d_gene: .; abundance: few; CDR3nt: TGTGCCACCAGTCAGTTCGATACGCAGTATTTT; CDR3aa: CATSQFDTQYF
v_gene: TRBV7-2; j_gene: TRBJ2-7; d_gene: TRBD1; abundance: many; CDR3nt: TGTGCCAGCAGCAGGGACAGCTCCTACGAGCAGTACTTC; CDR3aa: CASSRDSSYEQYF
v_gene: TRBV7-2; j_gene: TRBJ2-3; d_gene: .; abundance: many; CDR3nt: TGTGCCAGCAGCTTACAAGGACTCGGACGGGGAGATACGCAGTATTTT; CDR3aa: CASSLQGLGRGDTQYF
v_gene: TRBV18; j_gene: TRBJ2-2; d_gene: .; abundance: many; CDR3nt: TGTGCCAGCTCCACCGGGGCAGCGGGGAACACCGGGGAGCTGTTTTTT; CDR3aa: CASSTGAAGNTGELFF
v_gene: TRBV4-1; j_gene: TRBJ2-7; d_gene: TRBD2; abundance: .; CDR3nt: TGCGCCAGCAGACTAGCGGGAGACTACGAGCAGTACTTC; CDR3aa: CASRLAGDYEQYF
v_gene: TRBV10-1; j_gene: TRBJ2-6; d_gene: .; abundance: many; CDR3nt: TGCGCCAGCAGTGGATGGGCTGGGGCCAACGTCCTGACTTTC; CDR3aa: CASSGWAGANVLTF
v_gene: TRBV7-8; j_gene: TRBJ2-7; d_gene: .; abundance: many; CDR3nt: TGTGCCAGCAGCTTAGGGAACGCGGGCTCCTACGAGCAGTACTTC; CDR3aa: CASSLGNAGSYEQYF
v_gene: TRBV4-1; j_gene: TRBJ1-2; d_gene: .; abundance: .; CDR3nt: TGCGCCAGCAGCCAAGATCGGTATGGGGATAACTATGGCTACACCTTC; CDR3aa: CASSQDRYGDNYGYTF
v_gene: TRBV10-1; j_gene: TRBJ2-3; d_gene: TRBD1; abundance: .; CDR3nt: TGCGCCAGCAGTAGGGACAGCCTTGATACGCAGTATTTT; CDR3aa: CASSRDSLDTQYF
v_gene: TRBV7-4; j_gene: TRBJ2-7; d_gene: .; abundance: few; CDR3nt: TGTGCCAGCAGCACAACCCCAGCCGGACGGATTAAAGAGCAGTACTTC; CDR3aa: CASSTTPAGRIKEQYF
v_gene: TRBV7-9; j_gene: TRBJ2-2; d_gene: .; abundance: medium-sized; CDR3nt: TGTGCCAGCAGCTTAAGTGGCGGGGAGCTGTTTTTT; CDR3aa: CASSLSGGELFF
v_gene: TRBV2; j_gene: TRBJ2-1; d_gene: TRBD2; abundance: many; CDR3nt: TGTGCCAGCAGTGGGGGGGGTTTCACCTACAATGAGCAGTTCTTC; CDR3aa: CASSGGGFTYNEQFF
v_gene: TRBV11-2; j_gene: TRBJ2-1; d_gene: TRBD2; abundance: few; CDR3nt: TGTGCCAGCAGCTTATTGGTAGGGACTAGCGGGAGGGGCTCCTACAATGAGCAGTTCTTC; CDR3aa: CASSLLVGTSGRGSYNEQFF
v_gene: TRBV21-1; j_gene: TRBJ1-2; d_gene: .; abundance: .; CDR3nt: TGTGCCAGCAGACCCGCGGAGGGGACATTGGCATACACCTTC; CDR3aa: CASRPAEGTLAYTF
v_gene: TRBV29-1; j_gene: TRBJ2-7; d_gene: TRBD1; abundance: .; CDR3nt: TGCAGCGCCGTACAGGGGGCGGACTACGAGCAGTACTTC; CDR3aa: CSAVQGADYEQYF
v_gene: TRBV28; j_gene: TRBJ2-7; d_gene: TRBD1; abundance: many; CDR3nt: TGTGCCAGCAGTCCCCGACAGGGGCTCGACGAGCAGTACTTC; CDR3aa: CASSPRQGLDEQYF
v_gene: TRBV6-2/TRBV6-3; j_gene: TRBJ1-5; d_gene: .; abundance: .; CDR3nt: TGTGCCAGCAGTTACCGGGATAATCAGCCCCAGCATTTT; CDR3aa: CASSYRDNQPQHF
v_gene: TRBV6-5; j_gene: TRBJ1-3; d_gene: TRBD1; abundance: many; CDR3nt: TGTGCCAGCAGTTACTCTCGGACAGGGAGTGGAAACACCATATATTTT; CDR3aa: CASSYSRTGSGNTIYF
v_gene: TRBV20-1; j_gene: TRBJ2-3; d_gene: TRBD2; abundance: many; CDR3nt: TGCAGTGCTTGCCTAGCGGGATGTGCAGATACGCAGTATTTT; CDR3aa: CSACLAGCADTQYF
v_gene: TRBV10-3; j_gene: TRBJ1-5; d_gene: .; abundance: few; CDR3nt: TGTGCCATCAGTGAGGGGGCTGAGAGCAATCAGCCCCAGCATTTT; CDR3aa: CAISEGAESNQPQHF
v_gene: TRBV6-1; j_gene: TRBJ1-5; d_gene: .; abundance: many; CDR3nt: TGTGCCAGCAAAAGGGTGTCCGTGCTCAATCAGCCCCAGCATTTT; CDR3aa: CASKRVSVLNQPQHF
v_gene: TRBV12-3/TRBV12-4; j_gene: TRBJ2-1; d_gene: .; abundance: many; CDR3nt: TGTGCCAGCAGTACCCCTGGACGCTCCTACAATGAGCAGTTCTTC; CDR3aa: CASSTPGRSYNEQFF
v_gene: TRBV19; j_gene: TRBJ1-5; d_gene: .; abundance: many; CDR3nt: TGTGCCAGTATTGGAGGGACCGCTCTAAATCAGCCCCAGCATTTT; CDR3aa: CASIGGTALNQPQHF
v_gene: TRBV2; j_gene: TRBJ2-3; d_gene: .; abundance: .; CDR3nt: TGTGCCAGCAGTGAAGTCCCCCTTGGCAGGGCAGATACGCAGTATTTT; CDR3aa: CASSEVPLGRADTQYF
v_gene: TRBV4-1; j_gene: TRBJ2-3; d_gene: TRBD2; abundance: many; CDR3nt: TGCGCCAGCAGCCAAGATTTCTCCAGAGCGGGAGTCCCAGATACGCAGTATTTT; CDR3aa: CASSQDFSRAGVPDTQYF
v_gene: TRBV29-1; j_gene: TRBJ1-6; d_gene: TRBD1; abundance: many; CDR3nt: TGCAGCGTTGAACGTTTGACAGGGGTAGATTCACCCCTCCACTTT; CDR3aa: CSVERLTGVDSPLHF
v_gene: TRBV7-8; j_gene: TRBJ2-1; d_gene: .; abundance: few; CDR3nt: TGTGCCAGCAGCTTACTGTACAATGAGCAGTTCTTC; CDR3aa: CASSLLYNEQFF
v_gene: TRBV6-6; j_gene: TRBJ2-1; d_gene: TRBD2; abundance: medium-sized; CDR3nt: TGTGCCAGCAGTTACTCGGTTGCGCGGGGGACGTACAATGAGCAGTTCTTC; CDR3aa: CASSYSVARGTYNEQFF
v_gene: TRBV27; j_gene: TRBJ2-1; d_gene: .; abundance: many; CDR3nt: TGTGCCAGCATCCCCGGAGGGCCCTACAATGAGCAGTTCTTC; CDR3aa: CASIPGGPYNEQFF
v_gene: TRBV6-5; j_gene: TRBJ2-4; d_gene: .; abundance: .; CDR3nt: TGTGCCAGCAATCGGGGCCCTTTTTTTATTCAGTACTTC; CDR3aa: CASNRGPFFIQYF
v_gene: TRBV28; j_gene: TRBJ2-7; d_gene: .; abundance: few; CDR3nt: TGTGCCAGCAGTTTTTTCGCAGCCCTCTCCTACGAGCAGTACTTC; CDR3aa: CASSFFAALSYEQYF
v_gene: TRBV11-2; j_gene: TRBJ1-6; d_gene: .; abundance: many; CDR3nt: TGTGCCAGCAGCCCAGGGCGGGGATCCTATAATTCACCCCTCCACTTT; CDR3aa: CASSPGRGSYNSPLHF
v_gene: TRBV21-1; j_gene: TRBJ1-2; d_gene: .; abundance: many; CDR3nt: TGTGCCAGCAGCAAAGTTGGGGAGCGGGGGCACTATGGCTACACCTTC; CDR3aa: CASSKVGERGHYGYTF
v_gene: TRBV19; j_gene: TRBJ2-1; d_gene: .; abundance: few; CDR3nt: TGTGCCAGTAGTCCGAGAAGGGGTCAGTATCGTAATGAGCAGTTCTTC; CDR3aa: CASSPRRGQYRNEQFF
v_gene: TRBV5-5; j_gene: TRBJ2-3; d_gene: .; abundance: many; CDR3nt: TGTGCCAGCAGCGAAAAGCCGGGGATAGATACGCAGTATTTT; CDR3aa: CASSEKPGIDTQYF
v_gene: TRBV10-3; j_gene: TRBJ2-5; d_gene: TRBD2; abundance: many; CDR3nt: TGTGCCATCAGCCAGGGGACTAGCGGGAGGGCCGCGGGGGAGACCCAGTACTTC; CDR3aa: CAISQGTSGRAAGETQYF
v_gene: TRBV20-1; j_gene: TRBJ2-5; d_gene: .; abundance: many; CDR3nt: TGCAGTGCTAGAGATTCGGGGGGCGGTGAGACCCAGTACTTC; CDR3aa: CSARDSGGGETQYF
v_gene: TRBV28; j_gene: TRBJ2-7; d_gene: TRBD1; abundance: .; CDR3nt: TGTGCCAGCAGTCCCGCTCAGGGACAGGGGGCTAGAGAGCAGTACTTC; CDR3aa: CASSPAQGQGAREQYF
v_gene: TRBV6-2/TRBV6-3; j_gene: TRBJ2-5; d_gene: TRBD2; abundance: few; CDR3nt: TGTGCCAGCAGCTCTGCGACTAGCGGGTCCCAAGAGACCCAGTACTTC; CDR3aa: CASSSATSGSQETQYF
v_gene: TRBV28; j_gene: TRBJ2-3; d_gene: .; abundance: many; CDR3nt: TGTGCCAGCAGTTTCTACCAAACAGGAGATGATACGCAGTATTTT; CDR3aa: CASSFYQTGDDTQYF
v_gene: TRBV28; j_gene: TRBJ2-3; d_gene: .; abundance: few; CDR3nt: TGTGCCAGCAGCCTAGCCACAGATACGCAGTATTTT; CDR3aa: CASSLATDTQYF
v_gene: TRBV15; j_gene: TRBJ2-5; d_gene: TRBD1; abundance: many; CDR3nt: TGTGCCACCAGCAGCGAGGCACCGGGACAGGGGGCTTTAGAGACCCAGTACTTC; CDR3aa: CATSSEAPGQGALETQYF